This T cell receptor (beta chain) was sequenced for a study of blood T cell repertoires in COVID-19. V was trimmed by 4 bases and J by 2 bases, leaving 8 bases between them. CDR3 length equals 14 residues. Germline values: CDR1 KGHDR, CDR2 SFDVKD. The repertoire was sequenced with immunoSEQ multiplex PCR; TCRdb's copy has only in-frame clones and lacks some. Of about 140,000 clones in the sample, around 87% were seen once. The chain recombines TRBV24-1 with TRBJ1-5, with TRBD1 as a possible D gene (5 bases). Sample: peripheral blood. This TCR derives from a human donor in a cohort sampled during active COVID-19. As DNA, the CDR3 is TGTGCCACCAGTGAGGGGGGTGGCAATCAGCCCCAGCATTTT. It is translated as CATSEGGGNQPQHF.